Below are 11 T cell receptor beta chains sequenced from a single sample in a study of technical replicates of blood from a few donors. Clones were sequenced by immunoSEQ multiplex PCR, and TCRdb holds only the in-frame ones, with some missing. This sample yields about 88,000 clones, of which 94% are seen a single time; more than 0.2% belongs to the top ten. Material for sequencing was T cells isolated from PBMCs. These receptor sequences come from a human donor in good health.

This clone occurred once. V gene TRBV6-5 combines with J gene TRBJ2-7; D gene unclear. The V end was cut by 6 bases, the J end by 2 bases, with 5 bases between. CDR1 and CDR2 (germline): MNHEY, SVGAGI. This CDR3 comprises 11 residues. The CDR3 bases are TGTGCCAGCAGCAGTCCCTACGAGCAGTACTTC. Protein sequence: CASSSPYEQYF.

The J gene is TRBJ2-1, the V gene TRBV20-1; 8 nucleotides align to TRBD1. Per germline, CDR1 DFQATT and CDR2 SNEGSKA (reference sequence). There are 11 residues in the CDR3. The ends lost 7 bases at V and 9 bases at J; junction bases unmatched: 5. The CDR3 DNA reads TGCAGTGATCTACAGGGGGGTGAGCAGTTCTTC. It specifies CSDLQGGEQFF.

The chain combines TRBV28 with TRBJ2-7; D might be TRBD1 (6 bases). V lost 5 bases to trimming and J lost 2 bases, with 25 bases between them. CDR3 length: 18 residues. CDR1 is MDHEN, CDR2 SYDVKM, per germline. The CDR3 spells CASSPRQVGGSFTYEQYF. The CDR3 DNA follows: TGTGCCAGCAGTCCTCGACAGGTCGGCGGGTCCTTTACCTACGAGCAGTACTTC.

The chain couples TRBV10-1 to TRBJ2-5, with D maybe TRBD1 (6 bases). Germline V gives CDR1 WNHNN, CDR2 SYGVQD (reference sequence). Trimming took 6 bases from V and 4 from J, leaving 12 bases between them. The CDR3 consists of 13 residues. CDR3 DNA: TGCGCCAGCAGCCCATGGACAGCAGAGACCCAGTACTTC. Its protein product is CASSPWTAETQYF.

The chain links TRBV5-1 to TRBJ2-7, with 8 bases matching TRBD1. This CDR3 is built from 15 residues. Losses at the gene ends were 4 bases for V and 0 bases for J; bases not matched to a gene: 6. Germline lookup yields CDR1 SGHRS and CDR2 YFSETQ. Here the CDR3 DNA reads TGCGCCAGCAGCCCCGGGACAGGTCTCTCCTACGAGCAGTACTTC. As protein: CASSPGTGLSYEQYF.

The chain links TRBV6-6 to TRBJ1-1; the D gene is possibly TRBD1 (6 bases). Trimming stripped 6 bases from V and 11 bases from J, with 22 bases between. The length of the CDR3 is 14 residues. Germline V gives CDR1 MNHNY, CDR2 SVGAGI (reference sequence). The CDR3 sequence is CASSPPKEGGGAFF. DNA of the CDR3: TGTGCCAGCAGCCCCCCTAAGGAGGGGGGGGGTGCTTTCTTT.

CDR3 DNA sequence: TGCGCCAGCAGCTTGGGGCCGGGGAACACTGAAGCTTTCTTT. Its protein product is CASSLGPGNTEAFF. The V gene is TRBV5-1, the J gene TRBJ1-1; D gene unclear. The CDR3 contains 14 residues. Trimming removed 0 bases at V and 1 base at J, with 7 bases between. Germline V gene sequence: CDR1 SGHRS, CDR2 YFSETQ.

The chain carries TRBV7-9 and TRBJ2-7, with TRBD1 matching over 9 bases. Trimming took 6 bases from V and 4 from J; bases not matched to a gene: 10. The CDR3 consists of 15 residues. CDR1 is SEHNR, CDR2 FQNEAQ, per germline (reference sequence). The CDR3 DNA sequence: TGTGCCAGCAGTTTTGCCGGGACAGGGAGGTACGAGCAGTACTTC. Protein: CASSFAGTGRYEQYF.

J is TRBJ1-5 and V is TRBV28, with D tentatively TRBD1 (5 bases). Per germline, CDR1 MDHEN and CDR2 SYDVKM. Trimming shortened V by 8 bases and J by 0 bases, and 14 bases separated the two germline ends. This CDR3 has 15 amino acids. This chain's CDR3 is CASSQTGHSNQPQHF. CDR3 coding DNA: TGTGCCAGCTCTCAAACAGGACATAGCAATCAGCCCCAGCATTTT.

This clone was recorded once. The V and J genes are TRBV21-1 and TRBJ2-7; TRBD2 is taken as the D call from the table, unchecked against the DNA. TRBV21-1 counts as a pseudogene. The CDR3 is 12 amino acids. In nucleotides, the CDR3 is TGTGCCAGCAGCAAAGTGAGCTACGAGCAGTACTTC. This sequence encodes CASSKVSYEQYF.

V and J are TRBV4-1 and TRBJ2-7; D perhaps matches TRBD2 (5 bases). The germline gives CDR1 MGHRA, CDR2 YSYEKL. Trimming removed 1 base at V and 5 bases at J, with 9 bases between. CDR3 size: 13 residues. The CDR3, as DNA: TGCGCCAGCAGCCAAGTCTCCGGGGACGAGCAGTACTTC. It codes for CASSQVSGDEQYF.